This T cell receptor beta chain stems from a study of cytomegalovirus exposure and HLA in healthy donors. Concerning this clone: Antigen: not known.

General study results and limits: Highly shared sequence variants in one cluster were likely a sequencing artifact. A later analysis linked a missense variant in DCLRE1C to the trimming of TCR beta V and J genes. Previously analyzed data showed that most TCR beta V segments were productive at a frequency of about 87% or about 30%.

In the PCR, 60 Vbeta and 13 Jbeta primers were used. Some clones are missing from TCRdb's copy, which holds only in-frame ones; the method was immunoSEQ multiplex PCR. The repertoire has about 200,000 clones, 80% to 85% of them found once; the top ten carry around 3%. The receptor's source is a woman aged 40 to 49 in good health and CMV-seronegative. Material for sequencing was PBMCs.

The CDR3 DNA follows: TGCAGCGTTGCGGGGTTGGGCACCGGGGAGCTGTTTTTT. This encodes CSVAGLGTGELFF. J is TRBJ2-2 and V is TRBV29-1, with a possible D match to TRBD2 (5 bases). Trimming cost V 4 bases and J 4 bases, with 10 bases left between them. Germline loops: CDR1 SQVTM, CDR2 ANQGSEA. The CDR3 extends over 13 amino acids.